What follows describes a single T cell receptor (beta chain). Its antigen is undetermined. The sample originates from a study of T cell responses to AZD1222 COVID-19 vaccine. Study as a whole: Second doses were pooled across both intervals (about 4 or about 12 weeks).

Study results and limitations: It should be noted that donors were predominantly white British and more often female, and clonal diversity was possibly underestimated. Just 6 or 7 AZD1222 recipients were seropositive at baseline. Spike-specific TCR breadth and depth both grew after two AZD1222 doses.

Produced via immunoSEQ multiplex PCR; TCRdb's table is partial and in-frame only. The sample lists approximately 190,000 clones; around 92% were seen once. With 4 bases removed from V and 2 bases from J, the gap between germline ends came to 18 bases. The length of the CDR3 is 15 residues. CDR1 is SQVTM and CDR2 is ANQGSEA in the germline V gene. The clonotype comes from an adult in good health. The sequencing here drew on peripheral blood, taken on day 0 of AZD1222 vaccination. The chain links TRBV29-1 to TRBJ2-7, with a weak D call TRBD1 (6 bases). The DNA for the CDR3 is TGCAGCGTTGGGGAACCGGGACACGGACCCTACGAGCAGTACTTC. This sequence encodes CSVGEPGHGPYEQYF.